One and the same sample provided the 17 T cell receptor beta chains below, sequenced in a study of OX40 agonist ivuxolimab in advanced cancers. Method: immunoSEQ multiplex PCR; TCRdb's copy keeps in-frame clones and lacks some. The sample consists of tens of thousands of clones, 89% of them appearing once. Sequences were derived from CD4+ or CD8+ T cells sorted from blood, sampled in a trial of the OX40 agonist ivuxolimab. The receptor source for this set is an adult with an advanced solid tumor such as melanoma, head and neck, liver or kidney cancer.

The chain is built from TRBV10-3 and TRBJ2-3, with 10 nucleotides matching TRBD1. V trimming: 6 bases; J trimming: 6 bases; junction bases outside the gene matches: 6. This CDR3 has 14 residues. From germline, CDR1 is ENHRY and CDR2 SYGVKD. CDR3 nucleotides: TGTGCCATCAGGAGGGACAGGGGAACGGATACGCAGTATTTT. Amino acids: CAIRRDRGTDTQYF.

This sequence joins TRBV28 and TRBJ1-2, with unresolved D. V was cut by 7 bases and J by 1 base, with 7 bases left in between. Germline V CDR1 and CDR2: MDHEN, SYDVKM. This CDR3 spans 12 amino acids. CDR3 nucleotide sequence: TGTGCCAGCATTACCCATAACTATGGCTACACCTTC. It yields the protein CASITHNYGYTF.

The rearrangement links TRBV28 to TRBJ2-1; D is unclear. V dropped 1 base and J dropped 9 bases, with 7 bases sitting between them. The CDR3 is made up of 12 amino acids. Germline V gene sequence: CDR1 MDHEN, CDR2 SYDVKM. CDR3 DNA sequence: TGTGCCAGCAGTTTATCCCCTTTTGAGCAGTTCTTC. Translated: CASSLSPFEQFF. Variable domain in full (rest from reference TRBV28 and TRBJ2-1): DVKVTQSSRYLVKRTGEKVFLECVQDMDHENMFWYRQDPGLGLRLIYFSYDVKMKEKGDIPEGYSVSREKKERFSLILESASTNQTSMYLCASSLSPFEQFFGPGTRLTVL.

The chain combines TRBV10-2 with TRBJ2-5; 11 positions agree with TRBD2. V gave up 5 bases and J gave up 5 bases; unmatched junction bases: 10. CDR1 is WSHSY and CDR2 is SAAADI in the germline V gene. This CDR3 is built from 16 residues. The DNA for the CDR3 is TGCGCCAGCAGTAGGATAGCGGGAGGGCCTGGCGAGACCCAGTACTTC. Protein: CASSRIAGGPGETQYF.

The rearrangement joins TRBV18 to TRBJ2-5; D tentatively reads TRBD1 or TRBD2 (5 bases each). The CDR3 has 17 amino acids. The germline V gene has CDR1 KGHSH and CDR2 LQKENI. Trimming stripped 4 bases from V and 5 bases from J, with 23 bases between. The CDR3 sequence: CASSLRRNSGTSETQYF. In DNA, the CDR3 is TGTGCCAGCTCACTCCGGAGGAATTCCGGGACGAGTGAGACCCAGTACTTC.

CDR3 sequence (DNA): TGTGCCAGCAGTTTAAGTCGCAGTCTGGATTCACCCCTCCACTTT. Amino acid sequence: CASSLSRSLDSPLHF. This chain joins TRBV6-6 and TRBJ1-6; D is unclear. V was shortened by 4 bases and J by 8 bases, with 15 bases between the two germline ends. The germline CDR1 and CDR2 sequences are MNHNY and SVGAGI (reference sequence). The CDR3 sequence is 15 residues long.

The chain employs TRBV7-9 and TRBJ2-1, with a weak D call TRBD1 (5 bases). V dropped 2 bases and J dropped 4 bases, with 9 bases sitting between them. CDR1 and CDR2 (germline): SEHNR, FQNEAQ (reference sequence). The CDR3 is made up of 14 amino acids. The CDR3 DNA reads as TGTGCCAGCAGCTTAAGGGGTTTATACAATGAGCAGTTCTTC. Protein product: CASSLRGLYNEQFF.

CDR3 sequence: CASSFRGPTSSYEQYF. CDR3 DNA: TGCGCCAGCAGCTTTCGGGGGCCGACCTCCTCCTACGAGCAGTACTTC. The chain has TRBV5-1 and TRBJ2-7; D is possibly TRBD1 or TRBD2 (6 bases each). From germline, CDR1 is SGHRS and CDR2 YFSETQ. V was shortened by 2 bases and J by 0 bases, with 15 bases between the two germline ends. The CDR3 extends over 16 amino acids.

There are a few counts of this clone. CDR3: CASRELAKNIQYF. CDR3 in DNA: TGTGCCAGCAGGGAGTTAGCCAAAAACATTCAGTACTTC. The V and J genes are TRBV2 and TRBJ2-4; D is undetermined. Germline-derived CDR1 and CDR2 are SNHLY and FYNNEI. With 6 bases removed from V and 0 bases from J, the gap between germline ends came to 6 bases. The CDR3 is made up of 13 amino acids.

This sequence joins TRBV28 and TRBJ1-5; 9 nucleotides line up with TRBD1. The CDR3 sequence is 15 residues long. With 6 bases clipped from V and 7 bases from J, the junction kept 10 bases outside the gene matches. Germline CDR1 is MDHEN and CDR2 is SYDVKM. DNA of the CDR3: TGTGCCAGCAGCTCCCTGACAGGGGGAGAACAGCCCCAGCATTTT. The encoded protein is CASSSLTGGEQPQHF. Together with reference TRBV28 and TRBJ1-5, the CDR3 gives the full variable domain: DVKVTQSSRYLVKRTGEKVFLECVQDMDHENMFWYRQDPGLGLRLIYFSYDVKMKEKGDIPEGYSVSREKKERFSLILESASTNQTSMYLCASSSLTGGEQPQHFGDGTRLSIL.

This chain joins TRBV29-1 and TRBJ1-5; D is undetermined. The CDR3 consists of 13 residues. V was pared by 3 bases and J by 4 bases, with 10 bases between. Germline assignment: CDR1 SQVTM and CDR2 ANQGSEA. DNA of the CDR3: TGCAGCGTTGATTGGGCAGCTAATCAGCCCCAGCATTTT. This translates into CSVDWAANQPQHF.

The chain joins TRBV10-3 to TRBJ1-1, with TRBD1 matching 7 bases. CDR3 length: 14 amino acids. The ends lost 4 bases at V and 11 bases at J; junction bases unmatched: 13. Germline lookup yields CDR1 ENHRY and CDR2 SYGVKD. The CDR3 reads CAISGKQGTRLAFF. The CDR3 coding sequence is TGTGCCATCAGTGGGAAACAGGGGACAAGGCTGGCTTTCTTT.

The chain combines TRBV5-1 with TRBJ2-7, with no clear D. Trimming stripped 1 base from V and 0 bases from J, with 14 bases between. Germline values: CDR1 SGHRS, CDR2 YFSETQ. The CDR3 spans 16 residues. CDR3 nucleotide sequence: TGCGCCAGCAGCTTGTTCCGCCCAGACCCCTCCTACGAGCAGTACTTC. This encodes CASSLFRPDPSYEQYF.

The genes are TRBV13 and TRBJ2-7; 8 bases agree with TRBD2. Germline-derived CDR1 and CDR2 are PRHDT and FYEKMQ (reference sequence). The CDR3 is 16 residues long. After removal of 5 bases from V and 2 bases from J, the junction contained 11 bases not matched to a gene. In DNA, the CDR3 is TGTGCCAGCAGCCCCCGCGGAGCGGGAGTTCCCTACGAGCAGTACTTC. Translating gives CASSPRGAGVPYEQYF.

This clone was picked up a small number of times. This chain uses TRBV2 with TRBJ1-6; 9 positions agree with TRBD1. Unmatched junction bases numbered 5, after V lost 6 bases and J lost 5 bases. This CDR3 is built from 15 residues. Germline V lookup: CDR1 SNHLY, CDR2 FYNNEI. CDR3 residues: CASRAGTGNNSPLHF. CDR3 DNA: TGTGCCAGCAGAGCCGGGACAGGGAATAATTCACCCCTCCACTTT.

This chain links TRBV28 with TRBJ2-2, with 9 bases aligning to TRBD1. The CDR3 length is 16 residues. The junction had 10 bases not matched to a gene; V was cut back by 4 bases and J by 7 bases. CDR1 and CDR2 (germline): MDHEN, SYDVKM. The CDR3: CASSSHDRGWFGELFF. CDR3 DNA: TGTGCCAGCAGTTCCCACGACAGGGGGTGGTTCGGGGAGCTGTTTTTT. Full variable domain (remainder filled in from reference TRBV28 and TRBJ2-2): DVKVTQSSRYLVKRTGEKVFLECVQDMDHENMFWYRQDPGLGLRLIYFSYDVKMKEKGDIPEGYSVSREKKERFSLILESASTNQTSMYLCASSSHDRGWFGELFFGEGSRLTVL.

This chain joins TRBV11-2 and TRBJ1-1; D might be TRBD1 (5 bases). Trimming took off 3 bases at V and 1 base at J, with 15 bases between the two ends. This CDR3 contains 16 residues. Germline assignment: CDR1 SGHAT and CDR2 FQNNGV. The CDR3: CASSFGGYLGNTEAFF. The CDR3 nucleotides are TGTGCCAGCAGCTTCGGGGGGTACCTGGGGAACACTGAAGCTTTCTTT. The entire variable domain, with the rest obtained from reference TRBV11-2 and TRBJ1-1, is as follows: EAGVAQSPRYKIIEKRQSVAFWCNPISGHATLYWYQQILGQGPKLLIQFQNNGVVDDSQLPKDRFSAERLKGVDSTLKIQPAKLEDSAVYLCASSFGGYLGNTEAFFGQGTRLTVV.